This TCR beta chain was obtained from a study of regulatory T cells in long-lasting Graves disease. As to this clonotype: A much larger clone lies one base from this, so it may be a read error.

As for time point: newly diagnosed GD, antithyroid drugs for less than 3 months. The TCR library used RNA extracted from PBMCs. J was trimmed by 4 bases and V by 5 bases; bases with no gene match: 8. CDR1 is SEHNR and CDR2 is FQNEAQ in the germline V gene (reference sequence). This CDR3 is 15 amino acids long. Relying on iRepertoire HTBI primers and Arm-PCR of CDR3 regions, the team built TCR beta libraries. TCRdb redid the calling of the multiplex PCR reads with MiXCR, one entry per CDR3 protein. In the table there are 440,000 or so distinct CDR3 sequences, 16% of which are singletons. These sequences were also reported in another study, on T cells in Graves' hyperthyroidism and ophthalmopathy. That paper notes: Uncontrolled infection, other autoimmune disease, pregnancy or lactation disqualified patients from enrolment. The HTBI primer set was used in a first-round RT-PCR of the TCR CDR3. Blood also showed most of the thyroid clonotypes that were expanded above 0.001.

The TCR sequence derives from a young woman with Graves disease. The chain combines TRBV7-9 with TRBJ2-5, with 9 bases fitting TRBD1. This sample comprised peripheral blood mononuclear cells (PBMCs), obtained at new diagnosis, from a patient treated with antithyroid drugs. In DNA form, the CDR3 reads TGTGCCAGCAGCCCCCGGGACAGGGTGAGAGAGACCCAGTACTTC. Translated: CASSPRDRVRETQYF.